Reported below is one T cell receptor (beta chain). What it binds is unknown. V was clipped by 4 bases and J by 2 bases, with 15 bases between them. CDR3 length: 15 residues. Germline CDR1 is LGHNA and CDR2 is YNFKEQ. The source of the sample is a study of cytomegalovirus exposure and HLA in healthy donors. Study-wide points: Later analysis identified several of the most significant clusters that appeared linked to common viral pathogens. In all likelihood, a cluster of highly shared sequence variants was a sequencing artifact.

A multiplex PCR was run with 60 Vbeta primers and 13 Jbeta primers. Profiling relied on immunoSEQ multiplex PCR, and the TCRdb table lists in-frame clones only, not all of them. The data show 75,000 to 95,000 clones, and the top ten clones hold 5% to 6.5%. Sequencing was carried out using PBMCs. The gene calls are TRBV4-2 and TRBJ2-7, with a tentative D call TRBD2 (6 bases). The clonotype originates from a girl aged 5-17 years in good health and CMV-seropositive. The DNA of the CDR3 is TGTGCCAGCAGCCCCCTCGGGTCTAGCGCCTACGAGCAGTACTTC. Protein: CASSPLGSSAYEQYF.